The 5 T cell receptor beta chains reported below all come from one sample, sequenced in a study of cytomegalovirus exposure and HLA in healthy donors. Researchers ran the PCR with 60 Vbeta and 13 Jbeta primers. TCRdb's table, derived via immunoSEQ multiplex PCR, lists solely in-frame clones and lacks some. The sample yields 55,000 to 65,000 clones, approximately 77% seen once. Specimen: PBMCs. These receptors originate from a woman in her 40s in good health and CMV-seropositive.

The V and J genes are TRBV7-2 and TRBJ1-1; D possibly corresponds to TRBD1 (6 bases). Germline V gene lookup returns CDR1 SGHTA and CDR2 FQGNSA. V lost 4 bases and J 1 base, leaving 13 bases between the germline ends. The CDR3 spans 15 residues. Written as DNA, the CDR3 is TGTGCCAGCAGCTCACAGGGATGGTCGAACACTGAAGCTTTCTTT. This sequence encodes CASSSQGWSNTEAFF.

V usage is TRBV7-2 and J usage is TRBJ2-3, with 11 nucleotides matching TRBD2. The germline gives CDR1 SGHTA, CDR2 FQGNSA. The CDR3 is 18 residues long. J gave up 2 bases and V 1 base, and 8 bases lay outside the gene matches. CDR3 protein: CASSLGNLAGGTTDTQYF. The DNA for the CDR3 is TGTGCCAGCAGCTTAGGGAACTTAGCGGGGGGGACCACAGATACGCAGTATTTT.

As regards this clone: The junction shows a germline mismatch at one end, possibly a read error. The V gene is TRBV13, the J gene TRBJ2-3; 12 nucleotides align to TRBD1. This CDR3 is built from 15 residues. The V gene's germline CDR1 is PRHDT and CDR2 FYEKMQ (reference sequence). As DNA, the CDR3 is TGTGCCAGCGGGCGTGGGACAGGGGGCACAGATGCGCAGTATTTT. It specifies CASGRGTGGTDAQYF.

This clone was detected a few times. The rearrangement links TRBV5-4 to TRBJ1-1, with a possible D match to TRBD1 (5 bases). The CDR3 length is 14 residues. Trimming took 3 bases from V and 6 from J, leaving 15 bases between them. Per the germline V gene, CDR1 is SGHNT and CDR2 is YYREEE (reference sequence). The CDR3 region has the DNA TGTGCCAGCAGCTCAACGACAGTTTACGCTGAAGCTTTCTTT. Amino acids: CASSSTTVYAEAFF.

The genes are TRBV7-4 and TRBJ2-7; tentatively, D is TRBD1 (6 bases). CDR3 length equals 19 residues. V gave up 8 bases and J gave up 3 bases, with 32 bases separating them. In germline, CDR1 is SGHVT, CDR2 SQSDAQ. CDR3 sequence: CASPDFLPGDPRGDYEQYF. CDR3 coding DNA: TGTGCCAGCCCAGATTTTCTGCCAGGGGATCCCCGAGGGGACTACGAGCAGTACTTC.